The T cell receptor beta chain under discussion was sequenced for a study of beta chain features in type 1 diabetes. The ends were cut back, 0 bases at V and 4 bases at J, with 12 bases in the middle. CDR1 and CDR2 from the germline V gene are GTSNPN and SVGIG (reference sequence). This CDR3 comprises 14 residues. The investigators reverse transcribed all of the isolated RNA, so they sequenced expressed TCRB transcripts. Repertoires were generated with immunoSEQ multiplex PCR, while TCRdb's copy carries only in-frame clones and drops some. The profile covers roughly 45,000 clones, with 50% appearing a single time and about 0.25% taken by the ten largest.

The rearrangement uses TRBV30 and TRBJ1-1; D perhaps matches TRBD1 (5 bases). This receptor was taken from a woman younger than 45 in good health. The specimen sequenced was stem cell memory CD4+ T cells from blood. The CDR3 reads CAWSVGGGPTEAFF. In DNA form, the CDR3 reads TGTGCCTGGAGTGTCGGGGGTGGTCCCACTGAAGCTTTCTTT.